This passage covers 30 T cell receptor beta chains from one sample sequenced in a study of tumor and adjacent non-tumor tissue in lung cancer. RNA was extracted from bulk tissue without any cell sorting. Three rounds of nested PCR, following a modified ARM-PCR protocol, produced the TCRbeta library. TCRdb processed the multiplex PCR reads anew with MiXCR; each CDR3 protein has one entry. This table holds 65,000 to 95,000 distinct CDR3 sequences, roughly 70% found once. Material: lung tumor tissue. Every receptor here comes from a woman in her 70s with non-small cell lung cancer.

The table lists this clonotype with a count of one. A much larger clone sits a single nucleotide away, making a read error possible. The chain recombines TRBV5-6 with TRBJ1-2; 8 bases agree with TRBD1. The CDR3 sequence is 14 residues long. Germline V gene sequence: CDR1 SGHDT, CDR2 YYEEEE. CDR3 in DNA: TGTGCCAGCAGCTCCAGGACAGGGAACTATGGCTACATCTTC. Its translation: CASSSRTGNYGYIF.

Regarding this clonotype: This may come from a read error, since a much larger clone is one base off. In this CDR3 the conserved last residue, phenylalanine or tryptophan, is missing, so a read error is likely. This rearrangement joins TRBV11-1 to TRBJ2-1, with D possibly TRBD1 on 6 matching bases. V lost 1 base, J lost 5 bases, and 9 bases lay in between. The CDR3 covers 14 residues. Germline V gene data show CDR1 as SGHAT and CDR2 as FQDESV (reference sequence). The CDR3 DNA sequence: TGTGCCAGCAGCTTAGAACGGACAGACAATGAGCAGTTCGTC. Translating it yields CASSLERTDNEQFV.

As concerns this clonotype: This may arise from a read error, as a much more abundant clone is one base away. The V call is TRBV5-1, the J call TRBJ2-1, with 8 bases identical to TRBD2. The CDR3 has 14 amino acids. The V gene's germline CDR1 is SGHRS and CDR2 YFSETQ. The CDR3 bases are TGCGCCAGCAGCTTGGAGACTAGCGCGCATGATCAGTTCTTC. Translated, it gives CASSLETSAHDQFF.

Details on this clonotype: Being one base from a much bigger clone, this may be a read error. The chain carries TRBV28 and TRBJ2-7, with 9 bases aligning to TRBD1. The CDR3 runs 14 residues. Looked up from germline, CDR1 is MDHEN and CDR2 is SYDVKM. CDR3 loop: CASRAGTGLYKQYF. The CDR3 bases are TGTGCCAGCCGAGCCGGGACAGGGCTCTACAAGCAGTACTTC.

The chain uses TRBV6-2 or TRBV6-3 and TRBJ2-1; 10 bases are shared with TRBD2. The CDR3 is 15 residues long. Germline CDR1 and CDR2: MNHEY and SVGEGT. The V and J ends lost 6 bases and 9 bases, in that order; junction bases with no gene match: 11. The CDR3 loop is CASRGSGRAGCEQFF. Written as DNA, the CDR3 is TGTGCCAGCAGGGGAAGCGGGAGGGCCGGATGTGAGCAGTTCTTC.

Only a few counts were recorded for this clonotype. The chain links TRBV7-9 to TRBJ2-7; 7 bases line up with TRBD1. The CDR3 is made up of 14 amino acids. Unmatched junction bases numbered 9, after V lost 8 bases and J lost 2 bases. Germline CDR1 is SEHNR and CDR2 is FQNEAQ (reference sequence). The CDR3 protein is CASGPSTGAYEQYF. The CDR3 region has the DNA TGTGCCAGCGGCCCATCCACAGGGGCCTACGAGCAGTACTTC.

This clonotype was counted ten times or more. V and J are TRBV4-1 and TRBJ1-1; TRBD1 is a possible D gene (6 bases). The CDR3 totals 16 residues. Between the trimmed V and J ends, which lost 4 bases and 3 bases, there was a span of 18 bases. CDR1 MGHRA and CDR2 YSYEKL come from the germline V gene. The CDR3 reads CASSPPGYRTDTEAFF. DNA of the CDR3: TGCGCCAGCAGCCCCCCAGGATATCGGACAGACACTGAAGCTTTCTTT.

The rearrangement uses TRBV12-3 or TRBV12-4 and TRBJ2-7; unclear D gene. This CDR3 is built from 16 residues. The V end was cut by 5 bases, the J end by 0 bases, with 17 bases between. The CDR3 region is CASSLVGWLHSYEQYF. In DNA, the CDR3 is TGTGCCAGCAGTCTAGTGGGGTGGTTGCACTCCTACGAGCAGTACTTC.

On this clonotype: The junction departs from germline at one end; a sequencing error may be responsible. The chain joins TRBV5-5 to TRBJ2-3; a weak D match, TRBD1 (5 bases). Germline V gene data show CDR1 as SGHKS and CDR2 as YYEKEE (reference sequence). The CDR3 extends over 13 amino acids. CDR3 in DNA: TGTGCTAGCAGCCACGACAGTCCAGATACGCAGTATTTT. As protein: CASSHDSPDTQYF.

For this clonotype: One end of the junction varies from germline; a read error may be responsible. The chain has TRBV29-1 and TRBJ2-1; TRBD1 is a possible D gene (5 bases). Per the germline V gene, CDR1 is SQVTM and CDR2 is ANQGSEA. The CDR3 consists of 13 residues. In DNA form, the CDR3 reads TGCAGCGTTAAAGGGCAGGGCATAAATGAACAGTTCTTC. This codes for CSVKGQGINEQFF.

Concerning this clonotype itself: Likely a read error: the CDR3 ends without its conserved phenylalanine or tryptophan. The chain recombines TRBV6-5 with TRBJ2-3; 7 bases fit TRBD2. CDR1 is MNHEY, CDR2 SVGAGI, per germline. The CDR3 covers 15 residues. CDR3 amino acids: CDSSRAGYSTDTQYL. CDR3 nucleotides: TGTGACAGTAGTCGAGCGGGATATAGCACAGATACGCAGTATTTG.

V usage is TRBV20-1 and J usage is TRBJ1-2; no clear D gene. There are 12 residues in the CDR3. V was trimmed by 6 bases and J by 5 bases, leaving 13 bases between them. Germline V lookup: CDR1 DFQATT, CDR2 SNEGSKA (reference sequence). The CDR3 spells CSAEIRSYGYTF. CDR3 sequence (DNA): TGCAGTGCAGAGATCAGGTCGTATGGCTACACCTTC.

As for this clonotype: The junction does not match germline at one end; this may be a read error. The chain carries TRBV19 and TRBJ2-1; TRBD2 aligns across 7 bases. Germline-derived CDR1 and CDR2 are LNHDA and SQIVND (reference sequence). This CDR3 spans 16 amino acids. The DNA of the CDR3 is TGTGCCAGTAGTGGGCCAGCGGGGTTTTCTTACATTGAGCAGTTCTTC. Protein sequence: CASSGPAGFSYIEQFF.

A single count supports this clonotype. V usage is TRBV11-2 and J usage is TRBJ2-3, with D possibly being TRBD2 (6 bases). The germline V and J ends were trimmed by 5 bases and 1 base, with 10 bases remaining between them. This CDR3 has 14 amino acids. CDR1 and CDR2 (germline): SGHAT, FQNNGV. CDR3 in amino acids: CASSPTGGTDTQYF. The DNA of the CDR3 is TGTGCCAGCAGCCCGACGGGGGGCACAGATACGCAGTATTTT.

This clonotype was seen ten or more times. The chain carries TRBV10-3 and TRBJ2-7; D is undetermined. CDR3 length: 13 amino acids. V gave up 3 bases and J gave up 3 bases, with 9 bases separating them. The germline V gene has CDR1 ENHRY and CDR2 SYGVKD. This CDR3 is CAISERRNYEQYF. CDR3 nucleotides: TGTGCCATCAGTGAACGCAGGAACTACGAGCAGTACTTC.

CDR3: CSVKVRRGTSEAFF. The CDR3, as DNA: TGCAGCGTTAAAGTCAGGAGGGGTACCTCTGAAGCTTTCTTT. The rearrangement uses TRBV29-1 and TRBJ1-1; D perhaps matches TRBD1 (5 bases). Trimming pared 5 bases from V and 6 bases from J, leaving 19 bases between. This CDR3 is built from 14 residues. The germline V gene has CDR1 SQVTM and CDR2 ANQGSEA.

This clonotype has more than one count but fewer than ten. In this CDR3 the conserved last residue, phenylalanine or tryptophan, is missing, so a read error is likely. The V call is TRBV5-1, the J call TRBJ2-3; tentatively, D is TRBD2 (5 bases). Trimming pared 2 bases from V and 4 bases from J, leaving 14 bases between. CDR1 SGHRS and CDR2 YFSETQ come from the germline V gene. This CDR3 region has 15 residues. Here the CDR3 DNA reads TGCGCCAGCAGCTTCGTCCCTAGCCCCGCAGATACGCAGTATTTG. It encodes CASSFVPSPADTQYL.

Comment on this clonotype: This sequence may be a read error, since a much larger clone differs from it by one base. The gene calls are TRBV20-1 and TRBJ2-3; D could derive from TRBD1 or TRBD2 (5 bases each). V was cut by 8 bases and J by 10 bases, with 31 bases left in between. There are 16 residues in the CDR3. Germline lookup yields CDR1 DFQATT and CDR2 SNEGSKA (reference sequence). CDR3 bases: TGCAGTACCATCCCCTGGGACGCTTATGTTGGCAGCGCGCAGTATTTT. Residues: CSTIPWDAYVGSAQYF.

This clonotype appeared a few times. Germline and junction disagree at one end, which may indicate a read error. The V and J genes are TRBV20-1 and TRBJ2-2; 9 bases are a match to TRBD2. CDR1 is DFQATT, CDR2 SNEGSKA, per germline (reference sequence). The CDR3 is 17 residues long. Written as DNA, the CDR3 is TGCAGTGCTAGAGACGATAGCGGGAGCGCGAACATCGGGGAGCTGTTTTTT. It is translated as CSARDDSGSANIGELFF.

With respect to this clonotype: One end of the junction varies from germline; a read error may be responsible. V is TRBV5-6 and J is TRBJ2-3; D might be TRBD1 (6 bases). Looked up from germline, CDR1 is SGHDT and CDR2 is YYEEEE. CDR3 length: 15 amino acids. In DNA, the CDR3 is TGTACCAGCAGCTTCCCCGGACAGCACACAGATACGCAGTATTTT. Amino acids: CTSSFPGQHTDTQYF. The variable domain in full, completed from reference TRBV5-6 and TRBJ2-3, reads DAGVTQSPTHLIKTRGQQVTLRCSPKSGHDTVSWYQQALGQGPQFIFQYYEEEERQRGNFPDRFSGHQFPNYSSELNVNALLLGDSALYLCTSSFPGQHTDTQYFGPGTRLTVL.

Details on this clonotype: Germline and junction disagree at one end, which may indicate a read error. V gene TRBV6-1 combines with J gene TRBJ2-1; D is unresolved. The CDR3 is 12 amino acids. Germline V gene sequence: CDR1 MNHNS, CDR2 SASEGT. CDR3 residues: CASSAIYNEQFF. In DNA form, the CDR3 reads TGTGCTAGCAGTGCGATCTACAATGAGCAGTTCTTC.

Concerning this clonotype itself: One junction end disagrees with the germline gene, perhaps due to a read error. The rearrangement links TRBV6-5 to TRBJ2-3, with D possibly being TRBD1 (5 bases). The CDR3 loop spans 15 amino acids. The germline V gene encodes CDR1 MNHEY and CDR2 SVGAGI. The CDR3 nucleotides are TGTGGCAACAGTTACTCGTTTATGAACACAGGTACGCAGTATTTT. Translation gives CGNSYSFMNTGTQYF.

A word on this clonotype: One junction end disagrees with the germline gene, perhaps due to a read error. The chain uses TRBV11-2 and TRBJ2-3, with D perhaps TRBD1 (5 bases). The CDR3 is made up of 12 amino acids. Looked up from germline, CDR1 is SGHAT and CDR2 is FQNNGV. The CDR3 nucleotides are TGTGCCAGCAGCTTAACAGGAGATAAGCAGTATTTT. Its translation is CASSLTGDKQYF.

With regard to this clonotype: The conserved closing phenylalanine or tryptophan is absent in this CDR3, likely reflecting a read error. J is TRBJ2-7 and V is TRBV6-2 or TRBV6-3, with D perhaps TRBD2 (5 bases). Germline V gives CDR1 MNHEY, CDR2 SVGEGT. The CDR3 runs 14 residues. The CDR3 loop reads CASSGPASSYEQYL. The CDR3 bases are TGCGCCAGCAGCGGACCGGCGTCCTCCTACGAGCAGTACCTC.

As regards this clonotype: Sequence at one end of the junction differs from germline and may be a read error. The chain carries TRBV6-1 and TRBJ1-5, with 8 nucleotides matching TRBD1. The CDR3 extends over 14 amino acids. CDR1 MNHNS and CDR2 SASEGT come from the germline V gene. DNA for the CDR3: TGTCCCAGCAACGCAGGGGGCAGGGGTCAGCCACAGCATTTT. The encoded protein is CPSNAGGRGQPQHF.

Remarks on this clonotype: The junction does not match germline at one end; this may be a read error. This chain connects TRBV7-9 to TRBJ2-5; 9 nucleotides line up with TRBD1. This CDR3 is built from 15 residues. Germline lookup yields CDR1 SEHNR and CDR2 FQNEAQ (reference sequence). CDR3 nucleotide sequence: TGTGCCCGCAGGCCCCGGGACAGGGACCAAGAGACCCAGTACTTC. It codes for CARRPRDRDQETQYF.

On this clonotype: This may come from a read error, since a much larger clone is one base off. Written as DNA, the CDR3 is TGTGCCAGCCCCCCTCCCGTGGGTGGGAACACTGAAGTTTTCTTT. It translates to CASPPPVGGNTEVFF. The chain recombines TRBV28 with TRBJ1-1; D unresolved. This CDR3 is 15 amino acids long. Germline V gives CDR1 MDHEN, CDR2 SYDVKM.

This clonotype was observed a few times. One end of the junction fails to match germline, which may point to a read error. The chain combines TRBV28 with TRBJ1-5; D unclear. Per the germline V gene, CDR1 is MDHEN and CDR2 is SYDVKM. The CDR3 is made up of 12 amino acids. Here the CDR3 DNA reads TGTGCCAGCAAGAGGAGCAATCAGCTCCAGCATTTC. Amino acids: CASKRSNQLQHF.

In its sample, this clonotype was seen once. It is likely a read error, because the conserved phenylalanine at the end of the CDR3 is missing. DNA for the CDR3: TGTGCCAGCAGCCTCGGACTCTATGGCTACACCTTA. Translation gives CASSLGLYGYTL. This chain connects TRBV7-9 to TRBJ1-2; no clear D gene. CDR1 is SEHNR, CDR2 FQNEAQ, per germline (reference sequence). V lost 5 bases, J lost 4 bases, and 8 bases lay in between. There are 12 residues in the CDR3.

This clonotype has only a few counts. V and J are TRBV2 and TRBJ1-1, with D perhaps TRBD1 (6 bases). This CDR3 has 12 amino acids. V lost 6 bases, J lost 6 bases, and 11 bases lay in between. CDR1 and CDR2 (germline): SNHLY, FYNNEI. The CDR3 reads CASRVDRSEAFF. Here the CDR3 DNA reads TGTGCCAGCAGAGTCGACAGGTCTGAAGCTTTCTTT.